These 18 T cell receptor beta chains were sequenced from one sample in a study of shared clonotypes between healthy human individuals. Sequenced by immunoSEQ multiplex PCR; TCRdb stores in-frame clones only, minus some. The sample gives roughly 450,000 clones, less than 85% of which show up once; 10% to 15% is in the top ten. The sequenced material came from PBMCs. These receptors all stem from a woman aged 40-49 years in good health. Some clones in this sample may be carry-over from other donors' samples.

A few counts support this clone. V gene TRBV6-4 combines with J gene TRBJ1-1, with D possibly being TRBD1 (6 bases). Germline-derived CDR1 and CDR2 are MRHNA and SNTAGT. This CDR3 has 14 amino acids. V dropped 6 bases and J dropped 1 base, with 12 bases sitting between them. CDR3: CASRAGQSNTEAFF. CDR3 coding DNA: TGTGCCAGCAGGGCGGGACAATCGAACACTGAAGCTTTCTTT.

The chain has TRBV7-6 and TRBJ2-7; 10 bases are shared with TRBD2. Germline V CDR1 and CDR2: SGHVS, FNYEAQ. This CDR3 is built from 15 residues. V shed 5 bases, J shed 4 bases, and the junction held 8 bases outside the gene matches. Written as DNA, the CDR3 is TGTGCCAGCAGCCCCGCTAGCGGGAGTTCTTACGAGCAGTACTTC. Translated: CASSPASGSSYEQYF. Filled out from reference TRBV7-6 and TRBJ2-7, the complete variable domain reads GAGVSQSPRYKVTKRGQDVALRCDPISGHVSLYWYRQALGQGPEFLTYFNYEAQQDKSGLPNDRFSAERPEGSISTLTIQRTEQRDSAMYRCASSPASGSSYEQYFGPGTRLTVT.

The rearrangement joins TRBV4-2 to TRBJ2-7, with a weak D call TRBD2 (6 bases). V lost 0 bases to trimming and J lost 8 bases, with 11 bases between them. The CDR3 length is 13 residues. Germline V lookup: CDR1 LGHNA, CDR2 YNFKEQ. The CDR3 reads CASSQDRTNQQYF. CDR3 DNA sequence: TGTGCCAGCAGCCAAGATCGGACTAATCAGCAGTACTTC.

The chain carries TRBV11-3 and TRBJ2-1; tentatively, D is TRBD1 or TRBD2 (7 bases each). Looked up from germline, CDR1 is SGHNT and CDR2 is YENEEA. The CDR3 is 17 amino acids. V gave up 5 bases and J gave up 0 bases, with 17 bases separating them. Here the CDR3 reads CASSPGGLTSSYNEQFF. CDR3 nucleotide sequence: TGTGCCAGCAGCCCAGGGGGACTAACTTCCTCCTACAATGAGCAGTTCTTC.

This clone was observed a handful of times. The chain joins TRBV5-4 to TRBJ2-1; possibly TRBD1 or TRBD2 for D (6 bases each). There are 15 residues in the CDR3. The V and J ends lost 4 bases and 9 bases respectively, with 20 bases between them. Looked up from germline, CDR1 is SGHNT and CDR2 is YYREEE (reference sequence). CDR3 nucleotide sequence: TGTGCCAGCAGCCCCGGACTTTCCGGAGGGGGTGAGCAGTTCTTC. Residues: CASSPGLSGGGEQFF.

This clone has just one count. Other nucleotide sequences from this sample produce the same CDR3. This chain joins TRBV5-1 and TRBJ2-7; TRBD1 matches 7 bases. This CDR3 is built from 14 residues. V gave up 4 bases and J gave up 1 base; unmatched junction bases: 5. The V gene's germline CDR1 is SGHRS and CDR2 YFSETQ. The CDR3 DNA is TGCGCCAGCAGCGGGACAGCCAGTTCCTACGAGCAGTACTTC. Protein product: CASSGTASSYEQYF.

This clone came up once. This sample includes further DNA sequences coding for the same CDR3. This chain connects TRBV7-3 to TRBJ2-1, with 8 bases matching TRBD2. The CDR3 is 14 amino acids. Trimming removed 5 bases from V and 5 bases from J; junction bases left unmatched: 5. From germline, CDR1 is SGHTA and CDR2 FQGTGA. This CDR3 is CASSLSGSNNEQFF. The DNA of the CDR3 is TGTGCCAGCAGCCTAAGCGGGAGTAACAATGAGCAGTTCTTC.

The chain couples TRBV7-2 to TRBJ2-1, with 8 bases matching TRBD2. CDR1 is SGHTA and CDR2 is FQGNSA in the germline V gene. V lost 0 bases to trimming and J lost 12 bases; unmatched junction nucleotides: 7. The length of the CDR3 is 14 residues. CDR3 protein: CASSLAIREGSQFF. The DNA of the CDR3 is TGTGCCAGCAGCTTAGCGATCCGGGAGGGATCGCAGTTCTTC.

This clone appeared a few times. The identical CDR3 is also encoded by other nucleotide sequences in the sample. The chain employs TRBV19 and TRBJ2-2; TRBD1 agrees at 8 bases. The CDR3 runs 15 residues. Germline-derived CDR1 and CDR2 are LNHDA and SQIVND (reference sequence). J was trimmed by 0 bases and V by 4 bases; bases with no gene match: 1. The DNA of the CDR3 is TGTGCCAGTAGTAGGACAGGGACGAACACCGGGGAGCTGTTTTTT. This translates into CASSRTGTNTGELFF.

About this clone: This same CDR3 is encoded by further DNA sequences in the sample. The chain uses TRBV18 and TRBJ1-1, with 9 bases lining up with TRBD1. This CDR3 has 13 residues. Looked up from germline, CDR1 is KGHSH and CDR2 is LQKENI. V lost 6 bases and J lost 5; bases outside the gene matches: 4. The CDR3 DNA reads TGTGCCAGCTCCTTGGGACAGGGAACTGAAGCTTTCTTT. Residues: CASSLGQGTEAFF.

A few counts support this clone. The gene calls are TRBV5-6 and TRBJ2-1; D is unresolved. V lost 3 bases to trimming and J lost 4 bases, with 14 bases between them. This CDR3 is built from 15 residues. The V gene's germline CDR1 is SGHDT and CDR2 YYEEEE. CDR3 DNA sequence: TGTGCCAGCAGCTCAAGACTCAAACCATACAATGAGCAGTTCTTC. This gives the protein CASSSRLKPYNEQFF.

This chain links TRBV7-3 with TRBJ2-5; 8 bases agree with TRBD2. The J call may be wrong; the DNA end is better matched by TRBJ2-7. Germline assignment: CDR1 SGHTA and CDR2 FQGTGA. The CDR3 runs to 14 residues. In DNA, the CDR3 is TGTGCCCGGGGCCCGGCCGGGAGGGGCTACGAGCAGTACTTC. Translating it yields CARGPAGRGYEQYF.

The gene calls are TRBV5-1 and TRBJ1-5, with D hard to call. This CDR3 comprises 17 residues. V lost 0 bases and J 2 bases, leaving 15 bases between the germline ends. Germline-derived CDR1 and CDR2 are SGHRS and YFSETQ. The CDR3 DNA sequence: TGCGCCAGCAGCTTGGAAGAGGGTTTCTTTGGCAATCAGCCCCAGCATTTT. Its protein product is CASSLEEGFFGNQPQHF.

The genes are TRBV6-1 and TRBJ2-1, with D perhaps TRBD1 (5 bases). V was clipped by 8 bases and J by 4 bases, with 15 bases between them. The CDR3 runs 14 residues. From germline, CDR1 is MNHNS and CDR2 SASEGT. The CDR3 bases are TGTGCCAGCGGTATAACAGGCCTATACAATGAGCAGTTCTTC. Translated: CASGITGLYNEQFF.

This clone showed up just a few times. The chain links TRBV7-9 to TRBJ2-5; 8 bases match TRBD1. This CDR3 contains 13 residues. Germline lookup yields CDR1 SEHNR and CDR2 FQNEAQ (reference sequence). V trimming: 5 bases; J trimming: 9 bases; junction bases outside the gene matches: 8. CDR3 sequence reads: CASSPRTGWAQYF. CDR3 nucleotides: TGTGCCAGCAGCCCGCGGACAGGGTGGGCCCAGTACTTC.

This chain uses TRBV5-4 with TRBJ2-5; D may be TRBD1 (5 bases). The V gene's germline CDR1 is SGHNT and CDR2 YYREEE (reference sequence). The length of the CDR3 is 15 residues. Trimming stripped 2 bases from V and 4 bases from J, with 15 bases between. DNA for the CDR3: TGTGCCAGCAGCTTAGAATCAGGGAATAGAGAGACCCAGTACTTC. Its translation: CASSLESGNRETQYF.

V and J are TRBV10-3 and TRBJ1-5; weak D call: TRBD1 (5 bases). The CDR3 covers 14 residues. CDR1 and CDR2 (germline): ENHRY, SYGVKD. Deletions cut 10 bases from V and 5 bases from J, with 18 bases between. As DNA, the CDR3 is TGTGCCACGACTTCGGACCGGGGGGATCAGCCCCAGCATTTT. This encodes CATTSDRGDQPQHF.

Note on this clone: Other DNA sequences within the sample encode an identical CDR3. V usage is TRBV5-1 and J usage is TRBJ1-2, with 8 positions matching TRBD1. Germline V lookup: CDR1 SGHRS, CDR2 YFSETQ. Germline trimming cut 4 bases from V and 4 bases from J; bases unmatched to any gene: 3. The CDR3 is made up of 13 amino acids. CDR3 nucleotide sequence: TGCGCCAGCAGCCGGGGACAGGCCTATGGCTACACCTTC. Amino acids: CASSRGQAYGYTF.